A single sample is the source of the 5 T cell receptor beta chains below, sequenced in a study of shared clonotypes between healthy human individuals. Data came from immunoSEQ multiplex PCR; TCRdb stores just in-frame clones and leaves some out. The repertoire holds roughly 2,500,000 clones, with 80% to 95% as singletons. Sequenced material: naive CD4+ T cells from PBMCs. Subset meaning: CD45RA+ positively selected. Receptors were obtained from a man aged 18-30 years in good health. Some clones in this sample may be carry-over from other donors' samples.

A remark on this clone: Other DNA sequences in this specimen translate into the identical CDR3. The gene calls are TRBV7-2 and TRBJ2-7; TRBD1 matches 7 bases. The CDR3 loop spans 14 amino acids. With V trimmed by 0 bases and J by 1 base, 0 bases remained unmatched. Germline V lookup: CDR1 SGHTA, CDR2 FQGNSA. CDR3 protein: CASSLARGSYEQYF. In nucleotides, the CDR3 is TGTGCCAGCAGCTTAGCCAGGGGGTCCTACGAGCAGTACTTC.

The chain is built from TRBV7-3 and TRBJ2-3; D remains ambiguous. This CDR3 has 15 residues. Germline V CDR1 and CDR2: SGHTA, FQGTGA. Trimming shortened V by 2 bases and J by 2 bases, and 11 bases separated the two germline ends. CDR3 DNA sequence: TGTGCCAGCAGCTTAGTTGGTCCCGTCACAGATACGCAGTATTTT. This translates into CASSLVGPVTDTQYF.

The chain carries TRBV11-2 and TRBJ2-7; the match to TRBD1 covers 8 bases. Germline V gives CDR1 SGHAT, CDR2 FQNNGV. The CDR3 is 15 amino acids. Trimming took 2 bases from V and 4 from J; bases not matched to a gene: 7. The CDR3 nucleotides are TGTGCCAGCAGCTTATATTTCCAGGGGGCGTACGAGCAGTACTTC. Translation: CASSLYFQGAYEQYF.

The rearrangement joins TRBV13 to TRBJ2-5; D is unresolved. Germline V lookup: CDR1 PRHDT, CDR2 FYEKMQ (reference sequence). CDR3 length equals 15 residues. V dropped 3 bases and J dropped 6 bases, with 17 bases sitting between them. CDR3 DNA sequence: TGTGCCAGCAGCTTCCCCGCCCCCCGGAGTCAGACCCAGTACTTC. As protein: CASSFPAPRSQTQYF.

The chain recombines TRBV18 with TRBJ1-4; D is ambiguous. Germline CDR1 and CDR2: KGHSH and LQKENI. The V and J ends lost 3 bases and 7 bases respectively, with 12 bases between them. The length of the CDR3 is 14 residues. The CDR3 DNA reads as TGTGCCAGCTCACCTGGGTTGGGAACTGAAAAACTGTTTTTT. The encoded protein is CASSPGLGTEKLFF.